The T cell receptor beta chain under discussion was sequenced for a study of radiotherapy plus CTLA-4 blockade in lung cancer. The data were produced by immunoSEQ multiplex PCR, yet TCRdb's version contains in-frame clones alone and is incomplete. Of around 45,000 clones in the sample, 60% to 80% are singletons; the top ten hold around 8.3%. The TCR comes from a human donor with non-small cell lung cancer who had stable disease on radiotherapy plus ipilimumab. Sequencing used peripheral blood, obtained from a patient treated with radiotherapy plus ipilimumab.

CDR3 sequence (DNA): TGTGCCAGCAGACCGATCCTTGTAGCGAACACTGAAGCTTTCTTT. Its protein product is CASRPILVANTEAFF. The chain uses TRBV27 and TRBJ1-1; D gene uncertain. Trimming pared 6 bases from V and 1 base from J, leaving 15 bases between. Per germline, CDR1 MNHEY and CDR2 SMNVEV (reference sequence). The CDR3 extends over 15 amino acids.